This T cell receptor beta chain was sequenced during a study of T cell responses to AZD1222 COVID-19 vaccine. Study results and limitations: Baseline serostatus was positive in only a handful of AZD1222 recipients. CD4 TCRs associated with vaccination spanned spike, dominating at 160-218 and 743-854. Donors were largely white British and mainly female; clonal diversity was possibly underestimated.

The V end was cut by 4 bases, the J end by 8 bases, with 15 bases between. The CDR3 has 14 amino acids. Germline V gene data show CDR1 as MNHEY and CDR2 as SMNVEV (reference sequence). The repertoire was sequenced with immunoSEQ multiplex PCR; TCRdb's copy has only in-frame clones and lacks some. The table lists some 98,000 clones, around 84% of them singletons. This clone turned up a few times. Its antigen remains unidentified. The chain joins TRBV27 to TRBJ2-1, with D hard to call. This clonotype was sampled from an adult who received the AZD1222 COVID-19 vaccine. The sample here was peripheral blood, taken 28 days after the second AZD1222 dose. This CDR3 reads CASSSLDTLYEQFF. For the CDR3, the DNA is TGTGCCAGCAGTTCACTTGACACCCTCTATGAGCAGTTCTTC.